The present entry profiles one T cell receptor (beta chain) with its context. Its recognized antigen is unknown. A 2.5 ml peripheral blood sample was drawn into PAXgene tubes per donor and stored at -80°C. Total RNA was isolated from whole blood with the PAXgene blood miRNA kit on an automated QIAcube, without T cell sorting. Peripheral blood from monozygotic twin pairs, either concordant or discordant for inflammatory bowel disease, underwent deep TCRalpha and TCRbeta repertoire profiling that used unique molecular barcoding. Smoking habits were recorded for all twin pairs, and individuals were classified as current, former or never smokers. This sample was included in a study of monozygotic twins with inflammatory bowel disease (dated 2019 in TCRdb). Regarding the study in general: The full study comprised around 30 monozygotic twin pairs: nine German pairs (four IBD-concordant, five IBD-discordant) and 19 IBD-discordant Danish pairs. The search for disease-associated traits relied mainly on comparing, within discordant pairs, IBD patients with their genetically identical healthy co-twins. Each individual had, on average, about 151 000 unique TCRalpha sequences and 181 000 unique TCRbeta sequences available for analysis.

Library preparation was by 5' RACE. Each TCR library was prepared from around 3.5 ug of total RNA. For each sample, cDNA synthesis was carried out in eight separate reactions using SMARTScribe reverse transcriptase. Unique molecular identifiers containing a 6-nucleotide sample barcode were introduced through template switching during cDNA synthesis. TCRalpha and TCRbeta cDNA was amplified in two nested PCRs of approximately 17 and 9 cycles, and bead purification was carried out after each PCR. Before amplification, the cDNA was treated with uracil DNA-glycosylase and purified using the QIAquick PCR purification kit. In the second PCR, Illumina TruSeq-compatible adapters and sample-specific barcodes were added. TapeStation and Qubit were used to check library quality and concentration, and 4 to 6 ng of each library went into the pool. Sequencing of the pooled libraries was done on an Illumina HiSeq2500 single-index Rapid Run using custom sequencing primers and 2 x 100 bp reads. As for how the authors treated the data: UMI-based consensus assembly with MiGEC version 1.2.6 was used to correct PCR and sequencing errors. MiXCR version 2.1.1 was used for V(D)J alignment, clonotype assembly and CDR3 extraction. Gene usage, clonotype sharing and MAIT/NKT TCR abundance were normalised by analysing the top 1000, 10 000 and 20 000 clonotypes per sample. After downsampling to 27 000 UMIs, diversity was calculated as the inverse Simpson index using the vegan R package. Paired Mann-Whitney U tests were applied to discordant twin pairs, and Benjamini-Hochberg correction was used for multiple testing. The reads underwent TCRdb reprocessing, giving one record for each CDR3 protein sequence and no DNA. The V and J calls come from TCRdb's annotation, not from the publication. The sample's clone listing holds 200,000 to 250,000 distinct CDR3 sequences. The top ten constitute 7.5% to 9.5% of the sample.

The paper as a whole reports these results and caveats: Differing immunosuppressive treatments among patients may have added background noise and inter-individual variability to the repertoires. The results gave no support for a single strong signal or clonotype linked to IBD. Repertoire similarity did not differ between concordant and discordant twins, possibly due to limited statistical power. Compared with healthy twins, IBD patients shared fewer clonotypes with other individuals, and the difference was most pronounced in patients with signs of disease activity. Measured by the inverse Simpson index, TCRbeta repertoire diversity was lower in IBD patients than in their healthy co-twins. Different T cell subtypes could not be distinguished in the analysis.

CDR3 length: 13 amino acids, cysteine to phenylalanine. No DNA appears here. The receptor comes from a human donor with ulcerative colitis or Crohn's disease, or a healthy co-twin of an affected twin (not recorded which). The sample taken for sequencing was blood. The chain is assembled from TRBV12-3 or TRBV12-4 and TRBJ2-6; TCRdb calls TRBD2, which cannot be checked without DNA. CDR3 loop: CASTPAGANVLTF.